In this sample, the clone carrying this T cell receptor (beta chain) turned up many times. The antigen is not known. The data are from a study of T cells in Graves' hyperthyroidism and ophthalmopathy. Overall study: Peripheral blood was taken when the disease was first diagnosed, before any treatment began. Regarding the study as a whole: Ophthalmopathy onset followed model prediction by a median roughly 6 months.

The CDR3 spans 13 residues. Trimming took 4 bases from V and 6 from J, leaving 12 bases between them. The germline CDR1 and CDR2 sequences are GTSNPN and SVGIG (reference sequence). Based on clinical symptoms, serum thyroxine and TRAb, thyroid ultrasound and orbital computed tomography, diagnoses were reached. Researchers took RNA transcripts and amplified the TCR beta CDR3 regions from them. RT-PCR in the first round (using the HTBI primer set) targeted the TCR CDR3. TCRdb reprocessed the multiplex PCR reads via MiXCR and lists one record per CDR3 protein. The table has roughly 420,000 distinct CDR3 sequences, approximately 14% seen once.

This clonotype was obtained from a woman under 30 with Graves' hyperthyroidism. Specimen: blood. The rearrangement links TRBV30 to TRBJ2-2; the D is unclear. Here the CDR3 reads CAWTIPDPGELFF. The CDR3 DNA reads as TGTGCCTGGACCATCCCCGACCCCGGGGAGCTGTTTTTT.